This entry is about one T cell receptor (beta chain). This CDR3 is also generated by other DNA sequences in the sample. The germline V and J ends were trimmed by 3 bases and 1 base, with 10 bases remaining between them. This CDR3 contains 15 residues. Germline V CDR1 and CDR2: LNHDA, SQIVND (reference sequence). The DNA input per sorted-subset replicate PCR was roughly 210 ng, corresponding to some 30,000 T cell genomes. Using immunoSEQ multiplex PCR, the repertoire was profiled, and TCRdb retains in-frame clones only, with some absent. The data hold over a million clones, with roughly 74% observed a single time. The record originates from a study of shared clonotypes between healthy human individuals.

The source material was memory CD4+ T cells from PBMCs. Sample subset: CD45RA-negative fraction. The clonotype originates from a man between 18 and 29 years old in good health. Some clones in this sample may be carry-over from other donors' samples. The genes are TRBV19 and TRBJ1-5; no definite D call. The CDR3 loop is CASSISRGSNQPQHF. The CDR3, as DNA: TGTGCCAGTAGTATCAGTCGAGGGAGCAATCAGCCCCAGCATTTT. Looking up the rest from reference TRBV19 and TRBJ1-5 gives the full variable domain: DGGITQSPKYLFRKEGQNVTLSCEQNLNHDAMYWYRQDPGQGLRLIYYSQIVNDFQKGDIAEGYSVSREKKESFPLTVTSAQKNPTAFYLCASSISRGSNQPQHFGDGTRLSIL.